This T cell receptor beta chain emerged from a study of blood T cell repertoires in COVID-19. Trimming cost V 3 bases and J 1 base; bases outside gene matches: 5. The CDR3 is 16 residues long. Germline CDR1 is SGHRS and CDR2 is YFSETQ. Method: immunoSEQ multiplex PCR; TCRdb's copy keeps in-frame clones and lacks some. Among about 95,000 clones listed, under 95% were seen once. The chain is built from TRBV5-1 and TRBJ1-1; 11 bases map to TRBD1. Input material: peripheral blood. This receptor was taken from a woman aged 45-60 years in a cohort sampled during active COVID-19. The CDR3 bases are TGCGCCAGCAGCTCCGGACAGGGGGCTACGAACACTGAAGCTTTCTTT. Translating it yields CASSSGQGATNTEAFF.